These 18 T cell receptor beta chains originate from one sample sequenced in a study of control samples from healthy donors and cancer patients. Sequenced by immunoSEQ multiplex PCR; TCRdb stores in-frame clones only, minus some. The table includes about 94,000 clones, 90% detected once. Sequencing input: blood. The receptor set was obtained from a woman younger than 30 in good health.

The gene calls are TRBV14 and TRBJ2-7, with 9 bases fitting TRBD1. The germline V gene has CDR1 SGHDN and CDR2 FVKESK. Trimming took 2 bases from V and 1 from J; bases not matched to a gene: 3. This CDR3 has 15 amino acids. The CDR3 DNA reads TGTGCCAGCAGCCAAACAGGGGGCTGGTCCTACGAGCAGTACTTC. Protein sequence: CASSQTGGWSYEQYF.

V usage is TRBV14 and J usage is TRBJ1-1, with D possibly TRBD1 on 5 matching bases. The ends were cut back, 5 bases at V and 4 bases at J, with 14 bases in the middle. This CDR3 is built from 14 residues. CDR1 SGHDN and CDR2 FVKESK come from the germline V gene. CDR3 region: CASSSFGGGTEAFF. CDR3 DNA sequence: TGTGCCAGCAGCTCTTTCGGGGGAGGCACTGAAGCTTTCTTT.

The J gene is TRBJ1-4, the V gene TRBV10-1; D remains unclear. V lost 2 bases, J lost 7 bases, and 17 bases lay in between. The CDR3 consists of 16 residues. Germline-derived CDR1 and CDR2 are WNHNN and SYGVQD (reference sequence). Here the CDR3 DNA reads TGCGCCAGCAGTGAGAGAGTCCGGGGTTCGGGTGAAAAACTGTTTTTT. Protein sequence: CASSERVRGSGEKLFF.

The chain uses TRBV13 and TRBJ2-3; D might be TRBD1 (6 bases). V lost 0 bases and J 3 bases, leaving 16 bases between the germline ends. CDR3 length: 17 residues. CDR1 is PRHDT, CDR2 FYEKMQ, per germline (reference sequence). CDR3 sequence: CASSLGTGTGITDTQYF. CDR3 DNA sequence: TGTGCCAGCAGCTTAGGCACCGGCACAGGGATAACAGATACGCAGTATTTT.

The chain carries TRBV2 and TRBJ1-1; 8 nucleotides align to TRBD1. V was pared by 8 bases and J by 5 bases, with 7 bases of the junction left unmatched. CDR1 and CDR2 (germline): SNHLY, FYNNEI. There are 13 residues in the CDR3. CDR3 nucleotide sequence: TGTGCCAGCCCCGGGACAGGCGAAACTGAAGCTTTCTTT. This encodes CASPGTGETEAFF.

This clone came up once. The chain links TRBV24-1 to TRBJ2-7; a weak D match, TRBD2 (5 bases). The CDR3 spans 13 residues. Per germline, CDR1 KGHDR and CDR2 SFDVKD. Trimming pared 9 bases from V and 0 bases from J, leaving 11 bases between. The CDR3 DNA reads TGTGCCACCCGGGCCGCGGGCTCCTACGAGCAGTACTTC. It translates to CATRAAGSYEQYF.

This clone was seen a handful of times. The gene calls are TRBV5-1 and TRBJ2-3; D possibly corresponds to TRBD1 (6 bases). The CDR3 consists of 14 residues. V was trimmed by 1 base and J by 3 bases, leaving 9 bases between them. The V gene's germline CDR1 is SGHRS and CDR2 YFSETQ. CDR3 amino acids: CASSLNRETDTQYF. CDR3 DNA sequence: TGCGCCAGCAGCTTGAACAGGGAGACAGATACGCAGTATTTT.

The chain recombines TRBV7-9 with TRBJ1-4, with a possible D match to TRBD1 (5 bases). The CDR3 is 12 amino acids. Trimming took off 2 bases at V and 11 bases at J, with 9 bases between the two ends. Germline values: CDR1 SEHNR, CDR2 FQNEAQ (reference sequence). CDR3 coding DNA: TGTGCCAGCAGCTTAATAGCAGGGAAACTGTTTTTT. Translation gives CASSLIAGKLFF.

This chain links TRBV10-3 with TRBJ1-4; D is perhaps TRBD1 (6 bases). V was trimmed by 2 bases and J by 4 bases, leaving 17 bases between them. The CDR3 length is 17 residues. Per the germline V gene, CDR1 is ENHRY and CDR2 is SYGVKD. Here the CDR3 DNA reads TGTGCCATCAGTGAGGAGATTGGGGGCCTAGGTAATGAAAAACTGTTTTTT. The encoded protein is CAISEEIGGLGNEKLFF.

The V and J genes are TRBV4-1 and TRBJ2-1, with TRBD2 matching 10 bases. The germline V gene has CDR1 MGHRA and CDR2 YSYEKL. The CDR3 has 16 residues. With 0 bases clipped from V and 4 bases from J, the junction kept 3 bases outside the gene matches. The CDR3 is CASSQDALAGYNEQFF. The CDR3 DNA sequence: TGCGCCAGCAGCCAAGATGCACTAGCGGGATACAATGAGCAGTTCTTC.

This clone has more than one count but fewer than ten. The chain employs TRBV9 and TRBJ2-7; D not resolved. The CDR3 totals 16 residues. V lost 6 bases to trimming and J lost 2 bases, with 21 bases between them. The germline V gene has CDR1 SGDLS and CDR2 YYNGEE. The CDR3 sequence is CASTRTQDLYTYEQYF. The CDR3 DNA is TGTGCCAGCACCCGGACCCAAGACCTTTATACCTACGAGCAGTACTTC.

This clone was counted a single time. The V and J genes are TRBV7-9 and TRBJ1-1; maybe TRBD1 (5 bases). The V gene lost 5 bases and the J gene lost 0 bases, with 10 bases spanning the gap. CDR1 is SEHNR and CDR2 is FQNEAQ in the germline V gene (reference sequence). CDR3 length equals 14 residues. CDR3: CASSPRQMNTEAFF. In nucleotides, the CDR3 is TGTGCCAGCAGCCCGCGACAGATGAACACTGAAGCTTTCTTT.

This clone has a handful of counts. The V gene is TRBV9, the J gene TRBJ2-7; D may be TRBD2 (5 bases). This CDR3 has 15 amino acids. Trimming shortened V by 0 bases and J by 3 bases, and 13 bases separated the two germline ends. The germline V gene encodes CDR1 SGDLS and CDR2 YYNGEE. The DNA for the CDR3 is TGTGCCAGCAGCGTAGACGGGGTTAGTGACTACGAGCAGTACTTC. This encodes CASSVDGVSDYEQYF.

The DNA for the CDR3 is TGCGCCAGCAGCTCAACAACAGGAGAATATGGCTACACCTTC. It codes for CASSSTTGEYGYTF. J is TRBJ1-2 and V is TRBV5-1; D is perhaps TRBD1 (5 bases). V lost 3 bases to trimming and J lost 5 bases, with 14 bases between them. CDR1 and CDR2 from the germline V gene are SGHRS and YFSETQ. The CDR3 runs 14 residues.

The chain links TRBV24-1 to TRBJ2-2; D remains unclear. V lost 4 bases and J 5 bases, leaving 7 bases between the germline ends. CDR1 KGHDR and CDR2 SFDVKD come from the germline V gene. The length of the CDR3 is 13 residues. This CDR3 reads CATSEARTGELFF. CDR3 DNA: TGTGCCACCAGTGAAGCCCGGACCGGGGAGCTGTTTTTT.

The chain carries TRBV11-2 and TRBJ2-2; TRBD2 agrees at 14 bases. The CDR3 length is 19 residues. With 6 bases clipped from V and 6 bases from J, the junction kept 15 bases outside the gene matches. The germline V gene has CDR1 SGHAT and CDR2 FQNNGV. CDR3 sequence: CASRPGTSGGLKEPGELFF. The CDR3 DNA reads as TGTGCCAGCAGACCAGGGACTAGCGGGGGCCTCAAGGAACCCGGGGAGCTGTTTTTT.

The chain combines TRBV3-1 (or the pseudogene TRBV3-2) with TRBJ2-1, with 8 bases that match TRBD2. Germline V lookup: CDR1 LGHDT, CDR2 YNNKEL (reference sequence). The CDR3 is 18 amino acids. Trimming at V came to 0 bases and at J to 7 bases, leaving 14 bases not matched to a gene. CDR3 in DNA: TGTGCCAGCAGCCAAGATCCCGTCGCGGGGGGACCGGGAAATGAGCAGTTCTTC. Amino acids: CASSQDPVAGGPGNEQFF.

The rearrangement uses TRBV11-2 and TRBJ2-2, with 7 bases matching TRBD1. This CDR3 comprises 18 residues. Germline V lookup: CDR1 SGHAT, CDR2 FQNNGV. The J segment lost 5 bases and the V segment lost 4 bases, leaving 16 bases of the junction unmatched. The CDR3: CASSSIAYSGGQTGELFF. CDR3 sequence (DNA): TGTGCCAGCAGCTCCATCGCTTACTCAGGGGGTCAAACCGGGGAGCTGTTTTTT.